One and the same sample provided the 29 T cell receptor beta chains below, sequenced in a study of T cell responses to AZD1222 COVID-19 vaccine (dated by TCRdb to the early 2020s). The time point label for this specimen denotes: about 28 days (+/-7) after the second vaccine dose. The receptor library was made with the immunoSEQ multiplex PCR assay. In its TCRdb copy, this immuneACCESS table keeps in-frame sequences only and misses some clones. Where compared with another copy, unresolved V genes explain less than half of these, and the others have no known cause. Counted in this sample were approximately 180,000 clones; about 88% of them appeared once. Roughly a quarter of the sample is in the top ten clones. This specimen consisted of peripheral blood, obtained 28 days after the second AZD1222 dose. These receptors all come from an adult who received the AZD1222 COVID-19 vaccine.

For the CDR3, the DNA is TGTGCCAGCAGTCCAGGACAGGGAACTCAGCCCCAGCATTTT. It specifies CASSPGQGTQPQHF. J is TRBJ1-5 and V is TRBV28; 8 bases match TRBD1. Germline CDR1 is MDHEN and CDR2 is SYDVKM. J gave up 6 bases and V 5 bases, and 6 bases lay outside the gene matches. CDR3 length equals 14 residues.

The chain couples TRBV4-3 to TRBJ2-7; D possibly matches TRBD1 or TRBD2 (5 bases each). The V end lost 2 bases, the J end lost 3 bases, and 14 bases lay between the germline ends. CDR1 and CDR2 (germline): LGHNA, YSLEER. This CDR3 is 15 amino acids long. This CDR3 is CASSQWFWDLYEQYF. The CDR3 coding sequence is TGCGCCAGCAGCCAATGGTTTTGGGACCTCTACGAGCAGTACTTC.

The rearrangement links TRBV6-2 or TRBV6-3 to TRBJ2-1, with D possibly being TRBD2 (5 bases). The V end was cut by 4 bases, the J end by 6 bases, with 10 bases between. Germline V gene lookup returns CDR1 MNHEY and CDR2 SVGEGT. The CDR3 is 13 residues long. The chain's CDR3 is CASSFAGLNEQFF. CDR3 DNA: TGTGCCAGCAGTTTCGCGGGCCTCAATGAGCAGTTCTTC.

This clone was detected only a few times. The chain carries TRBV6-5 and TRBJ1-2; no reliable D call. The CDR3 consists of 14 residues. V shed 0 bases and J shed 8 bases, with 13 bases lying between them. Germline CDR1 MNHEY, CDR2 SVGAGI. Here the CDR3 DNA reads TGTGCCAGCAGTTACTCGAGGCGGGAGGGCGGCTACACCTTC. It translates to CASSYSRREGGYTF.

Regarding this clone: One junction end does not reproduce the germline sequence, and a read error may be involved. V gene TRBV27 combines with J gene TRBJ2-3; D gene uncertain. This CDR3 comprises 14 residues. Germline V gene lookup returns CDR1 MNHEY and CDR2 SMNVEV (reference sequence). Here the CDR3 reads CASGVGSGTHTQYF. The CDR3 DNA reads TGTGCCAGCGGCGTGGGTTCGGGCACACATACGCAGTATTTT.

The gene calls are TRBV10-3 and TRBJ2-1; D call uncertain. Germline CDR1 is ENHRY and CDR2 is SYGVKD. The CDR3 has 16 residues. The V gene lost 3 bases and the J gene lost 6 bases, with 18 bases spanning the gap. CDR3 nucleotides: TGTGCCATCAGTGATGTCGTGGCCCTTCGAGGCAATGAGCAGTTCTTC. Its protein is CAISDVVALRGNEQFF.

This clone occurred a few times. The rearrangement joins TRBV7-3 to TRBJ1-2; 7 nucleotides align to TRBD1. Trimming at V came to 5 bases and at J to 8 bases, leaving 14 bases not matched to a gene. The CDR3 sequence is 15 residues long. CDR1 is SGHTA, CDR2 FQGTGA, per germline. CDR3 nucleotides: TGTGCCAGCAGCATGAACCCAGGACAGGCCTGGGGCTACACCTTC. This codes for CASSMNPGQAWGYTF.

CDR3 in DNA: TGTGCCAGCAGCTTCCCCGGGACAGGGGCCGAGCAGTACTTC. Residues: CASSFPGTGAEQYF. The V call is TRBV7-9, the J call TRBJ2-7, with 10 positions matching TRBD1. Germline values: CDR1 SEHNR, CDR2 FQNEAQ (reference sequence). The CDR3 has 14 amino acids. V gave up 3 bases and J gave up 6 bases; unmatched junction bases: 5.

Here the CDR3 DNA reads TGTGCCAGCAGTTACGGCATCTCCTACGAGCAGTACTTC. Translation gives CASSYGISYEQYF. V usage is TRBV6-5 and J usage is TRBJ2-7, with no clear D. Between the trimmed V and J ends, which lost 2 bases and 0 bases, there was a span of 5 bases. The germline V gene has CDR1 MNHEY and CDR2 SVGAGI. The length of the CDR3 is 13 residues.

V and J are TRBV5-1 and TRBJ2-5; the match to TRBD1 covers 9 bases. The germline V gene has CDR1 SGHRS and CDR2 YFSETQ. This CDR3 region has 14 residues. J was trimmed by 5 bases and V by 2 bases; bases with no gene match: 4. In nucleotides, the CDR3 is TGCGCCAGCAGCTTTGGACAGGGGTGGGAGACCCAGTACTTC. The encoded protein is CASSFGQGWETQYF. The variable domain in full, completed from reference TRBV5-1 and TRBJ2-5, reads KAGVTQTPRYLIKTRGQQVTLSCSPISGHRSVSWYQQTPGQGLQFLFEYFSETQRNKGNFPGRFSGRQFSNSRSEMNVSTLELGDSALYLCASSFGQGWETQYFGPGTRLLVL.

CDR3 sequence: CASNQPGTSGKDEQFF. CDR3 nucleotides: TGTGCCAGCAACCAGCCCGGGACTAGCGGGAAGGATGAGCAGTTCTTC. The chain combines TRBV5-5 with TRBJ2-1; 13 bases match TRBD2. Germline CDR1 and CDR2: SGHKS and YYEKEE (reference sequence). This CDR3 has 16 amino acids. The V segment lost 6 bases and the J segment 8 bases; nucleotides outside the gene matches: 11. The full variable domain, completed using reference TRBV5-5 and TRBJ2-1, is DAGVTQSPTHLIKTRGQQVTLRCSPISGHKSVSWYQQVLGQGPQFIFQYYEKEERGRGNFPDRFSARQFPNYSSELNVNALLLGDSALYLCASNQPGTSGKDEQFFGPGTRLTVL.

This clone was counted a few times. The CDR3 region is CASSMTGASSYEQYF. The CDR3 DNA reads as TGTGCCAGCAGTATGACGGGAGCGAGCTCCTACGAGCAGTACTTC. The chain carries TRBV4-2 and TRBJ2-7; D is perhaps TRBD2 (6 bases). The CDR3 contains 15 residues. Trimming took off 6 bases at V and 0 bases at J, with 15 bases between the two ends. Germline V gives CDR1 LGHNA, CDR2 YNFKEQ.

The chain has TRBV15 and TRBJ2-7; D is unclear. V dropped 0 bases and J dropped 3 bases, with 12 bases sitting between them. The CDR3 has 15 amino acids. Germline V gene lookup returns CDR1 LNHNV and CDR2 YYDKDF (reference sequence). In DNA, the CDR3 is TGTGCCACCAGCAGAGATGGTGGGGTATACTACGAGCAGTACTTC. Residues: CATSRDGGVYYEQYF.

The gene calls are TRBV6-5 and TRBJ1-3, with D possibly matching TRBD1 (5 bases). The germline V and J ends were trimmed by 0 bases and 4 bases, with 10 bases remaining between them. The CDR3 runs to 15 residues. Germline CDR1 is MNHEY and CDR2 is SVGAGI. The CDR3 here is CASSYSREYGNTIYF. The DNA of the CDR3 is TGTGCCAGCAGTTACTCCAGGGAATACGGAAACACCATATATTTT.

The chain links TRBV30 to TRBJ2-7, with 7 bases identical to TRBD1. This CDR3 has 13 amino acids. After removal of 5 bases from V and 2 bases from J, the junction contained 6 bases not matched to a gene. The germline V gene has CDR1 GTSNPN and CDR2 SVGIG (reference sequence). Written as DNA, the CDR3 is TGTGCCTGGGGACGACAGGGAACCTACGAGCAGTACTTC. Protein sequence: CAWGRQGTYEQYF. The full variable domain, its missing parts supplied by reference TRBV30 and TRBJ2-7, is SQTIHQWPATLVQPVGSPLSLECTVEGTSNPNLYWYRQAAGRGLQLLFYSVGIGQISSEVPQNLSASRPQDRQFILSSKKLLLSDSGFYLCAWGRQGTYEQYFGPGTRLTVT.

The V and J genes are TRBV18 and TRBJ1-5; no clear D. The CDR3 has 15 residues. Trimming removed 0 bases at V and 3 bases at J, with 9 bases between. Per the germline V gene, CDR1 is KGHSH and CDR2 is LQKENI. The CDR3 spells CASSPPDRTNQPQHF. CDR3 DNA sequence: TGTGCCAGCTCACCACCAGATCGGACCAATCAGCCCCAGCATTTT. Using reference TRBV18 and TRBJ1-5 for the parts outside the CDR3, the full variable domain is NAGVMQNPRHLVRRRGQEARLRCSPMKGHSHVYWYRQLPEEGLKFMVYLQKENIIDESGMPKERFSAEFPKEGPSILRIQQVVRGDSAAYFCASSPPDRTNQPQHFGDGTRLSIL.

The chain links TRBV18 to TRBJ2-5; 12 positions agree with TRBD2. Losses at the gene ends were 2 bases for V and 6 bases for J; bases not matched to a gene: 7. The germline CDR1 and CDR2 sequences are KGHSH and LQKENI. CDR3 size: 16 residues. The CDR3 reads CASSPAGTSGSQTQYF. CDR3 sequence (DNA): TGTGCCAGCTCACCAGCCGGGACTAGCGGGTCGCAGACCCAGTACTTC.

This rearrangement joins TRBV27 to TRBJ2-7; D is uncertain. The CDR3 length is 15 residues. Germline CDR1 reads MNHEY; CDR2 reads SMNVEV (reference sequence). V gave up 0 bases and J gave up 1 base, with 10 bases separating them. CDR3 DNA sequence: TGTGCCAGCAGTTTATCCCCCGCAGCGTCCTACGAGCAGTACTTC. Its protein product is CASSLSPAASYEQYF.

The chain joins TRBV5-4 to TRBJ1-5; TRBD1 is a possible D gene (5 bases). Germline lookup yields CDR1 SGHNT and CDR2 YYREEE (reference sequence). The CDR3 consists of 15 residues. V was clipped by 0 bases and J by 1 base, with 8 bases between them. The CDR3 DNA reads as TGTGCCAGCAGCTTGGGAGCAGGGAGCAATCAGCCCCAGCATTTT. The encoded protein is CASSLGAGSNQPQHF.

This chain links TRBV5-4 with TRBJ2-6; D ambiguous. The germline gives CDR1 SGHNT, CDR2 YYREEE (reference sequence). This CDR3 has 15 amino acids. V was clipped by 0 bases and J by 0 bases, with 4 bases between them. CDR3 nucleotide sequence: TGTGCCAGCAGCTTGGACCTCTCTGGGGCCAACGTCCTGACTTTC. Translation gives CASSLDLSGANVLTF.

V gene TRBV7-9 combines with J gene TRBJ1-2; no firm D call. CDR3 length: 12 amino acids. CDR1 is SEHNR and CDR2 is FQNEAQ in the germline V gene (reference sequence). V lost 2 bases and J lost 7, with 8 bases in between. The CDR3 nucleotides are TGTGCCAGCAGCTTATGGACGAGTGGCTACACCTTC. Its translation: CASSLWTSGYTF.

The chain links TRBV7-2 to TRBJ2-3; D is uncertain. Looked up from germline, CDR1 is SGHTA and CDR2 is FQGNSA. The CDR3 length is 12 residues. The V gene lost 0 bases and the J gene lost 5 bases, with 3 bases spanning the gap. CDR3 sequence (DNA): TGTGCCAGCAGCTTAGCGATAGATACGCAGTATTTT. Amino acids: CASSLAIDTQYF.

The V and J genes are TRBV28 and TRBJ1-1; no definite D call. Trimming stripped 3 bases from V and 1 base from J, with 9 bases between. There are 14 residues in the CDR3. Looked up from germline, CDR1 is MDHEN and CDR2 is SYDVKM. CDR3 bases: TGTGCCAGCAGTTTTGAGAGTTCGAACACTGAAGCTTTCTTT. Translated, it gives CASSFESSNTEAFF.

This clone was counted a single time. The chain joins TRBV28 to TRBJ2-1; 10 bases align to TRBD1. The J segment lost 5 bases and the V segment lost 7 bases, leaving 5 bases of the junction unmatched. This CDR3 has 14 amino acids. Germline assignment: CDR1 MDHEN and CDR2 SYDVKM. CDR3 in amino acids: CASKGTGADNEQFF. CDR3 nucleotides: TGTGCCAGCAAGGGGACAGGGGCGGACAATGAGCAGTTCTTC.

This chain links TRBV21-1 with TRBJ2-2; the table's TRBD1 call for D was not verified on the DNA. TRBV21-1 is assigned pseudogene status. The CDR3 sequence is 16 residues long. CDR3: CASSKESTPNTGELFF. The CDR3 DNA sequence: TGTGCCAGCAGCAAAGAGTCGACACCGAACACCGGGGAGCTGTTTTTT.

The V gene is TRBV6-5, the J gene TRBJ2-6; D is perhaps TRBD1 (6 bases). This CDR3 comprises 15 residues. Germline V gene data show CDR1 as MNHEY and CDR2 as SVGAGI. CDR3 coding DNA: TGTGGGATCCAGCCTTCCAGGGGTGGGGCCAACGTCCTGACTTTC. It encodes CGIQPSRGGANVLTF.

The chain employs TRBV5-1 and TRBJ1-1; TRBD1 is a possible D gene (6 bases). Trimming pared 4 bases from V and 1 base from J, leaving 11 bases between. The germline V gene encodes CDR1 SGHRS and CDR2 YFSETQ. The CDR3 extends over 14 amino acids. For the CDR3, the DNA is TGCGCCAGCAGCGAACAGGGAACGAACACTGAAGCTTTCTTT. Its translation is CASSEQGTNTEAFF.

V is TRBV28 and J is TRBJ2-1, with 9 bases fitting TRBD1. V lost 10 bases, J lost 2 bases, and 6 bases stayed unmatched. The V gene's germline CDR1 is MDHEN and CDR2 SYDVKM. This CDR3 is 14 amino acids long. The CDR3 loop reads CAIMTGGTYNEQFF. DNA of the CDR3: TGTGCCATAATGACAGGGGGAACCTACAATGAGCAGTTCTTC.

A single count supports this clone. This chain connects TRBV19 to TRBJ2-2; 7 nucleotides align to TRBD1. The CDR3 spans 13 residues. After removal of 7 bases from V and 3 bases from J, the junction contained 2 bases not matched to a gene. Germline V gene lookup returns CDR1 LNHDA and CDR2 SQIVND (reference sequence). The CDR3 region is CASNRGDTGELFF. CDR3 DNA sequence: TGTGCCAGTAACAGGGGAGACACCGGGGAGCTGTTTTTT.